This entry concerns a single TCR beta chain. Its antigen is as yet unknown. Germline V gene lookup returns CDR1 MNHNS and CDR2 SASEGT. V shed 5 bases, J shed 0 bases, and the junction held 2 bases outside the gene matches. The CDR3 loop spans 15 amino acids. The data were obtained in a study of T cells in Graves' hyperthyroidism and ophthalmopathy. Study observations and caveats: Classification by a 13 V-J model distinguished ophthalmopathy from stable hyperthyroidism. Blood also held most thyroid clonotypes expanded beyond 0.001.

Amplified TCR beta CDR3 regions came from RNA transcripts. Using the HTBI primer set, a first-round RT-PCR was run on the TCR CDR3. In TCRdb, the multiplex PCR reads were re-called with MiXCR into one record per CDR3 protein. Of approximately 400,000 distinct CDR3 sequences listed, about 14% were seen once; the top ten hold around 21%. Sampled blood dates from first hyperthyroidism diagnosis, and it precedes any ophthalmopathy symptoms. Source material for PBMCs was about 11 ml fresh peripheral blood. Specimen: blood. The receptor was derived from a man aged 30 to 39 with Graves' hyperthyroidism that later progressed to Graves' ophthalmopathy. V gene TRBV6-1 combines with J gene TRBJ2-2; 8 nucleotides match TRBD1. This CDR3 reads CASSWTGSNTGELFF. For the CDR3, the DNA is TGTGCCAGCAGTTGGACAGGGTCGAACACCGGGGAGCTGTTTTTT.